The source of this T cell receptor (beta chain) is a study of breast tumors, draining lymph nodes, adjacent tissues. Regarding the study as a whole: Compared with lymph nodes, tumors were less diverse; compared with nontumor tissue, more. The data were judged consistent with most tumor T cells coming from lymph node and expanding in tumor. Luminal-like breast cancer showed significantly higher tumor–nontumor repertoire similarity than basal-like.

With 2 bases removed from V and 5 bases from J, the gap between germline ends came to 10 bases. The CDR3 consists of 13 residues. In germline, CDR1 is SGHNT, CDR2 YYREEE (reference sequence). This clonotype was observed a handful of times. The antigen is undetermined. TCRdb reprocessed the multiplex PCR reads with MiXCR, giving one entry per CDR3 protein. The data contain about 100,000 distinct CDR3 sequences, approximately 22% of them singletons. Axillary draining lymph nodes of breast cancer patients supplied the node samples. The receptor's source is a female donor with breast cancer. Some clones in this sample may be carry-over from other donors' samples. Sequencing used axillary lymph node tissue. This chain joins TRBV5-4 and TRBJ2-5, with D hard to call. CDR3 bases: TGTGCCAGCAGCTTCAAGGGATGGGAGACCCAGTACTTC. This codes for CASSFKGWETQYF. Supplemented by reference TRBV5-4 and TRBJ2-5, the full variable domain reads ETGVTQSPTHLIKTRGQQVTLRCSSQSGHNTVSWYQQALGQGPQFIFQYYREEENGRGNFPPRFSGLQFPNYSSELNVNALELDDSALYLCASSFKGWETQYFGPGTRLLVL.